These 5 T cell receptor beta chains came from one sample sequenced in a study of blood T cells in healthy people across ages. Primers used in a second PCR of about 7 to 12 cycles were a sample-barcoded 5' primer and a J-beta primer mix. Each CDR3 protein gets one entry after TCRdb re-called the 5' RACE reads with MiXCR. The sample has roughly 700,000 distinct CDR3 sequences, about half seen once. The sequencing input was blood. The receptors were gathered from a woman aged 60-70 years in good health.

J is TRBJ1-1 and V is TRBV7-2; TRBD1 is a possible D gene (6 bases). The CDR3 has 13 residues. CDR1 and CDR2 (germline): SGHTA, FQGNSA. V was cut by 5 bases and J by 6 bases, with 13 bases left in between. In nucleotides, the CDR3 is TGTGCCAGCAGCAGAGGGGGGAAGCCTGAAGCTTTCTTT. It yields the protein CASSRGGKPEAFF.

This clonotype turned up a few times. The chain uses TRBV5-1 and TRBJ2-7; D not certain. This CDR3 has 13 residues. V gave up 2 bases and J gave up 9 bases, with 15 bases separating them. The germline V gene has CDR1 SGHRS and CDR2 YFSETQ. DNA for the CDR3: TGCGCCAGCAGCTTTGGCGAACGTACCGGGCAGTACTTC. It yields the protein CASSFGERTGQYF.

The sample holds a few counts of this clonotype. V and J are TRBV5-1 and TRBJ2-5, with D possibly matching TRBD1 (6 bases). CDR3 length: 14 residues. Germline CDR1 is SGHRS and CDR2 is YFSETQ. V was shortened by 5 bases and J by 2 bases, with 13 bases between the two germline ends. In DNA form, the CDR3 reads TGCGCCAGCAGGTTGCGGACAGAACAAGAGACCCAGTACTTC. Protein: CASRLRTEQETQYF. Combining the CDR3 with reference TRBV5-1 and TRBJ2-5 gives the whole variable domain KAGVTQTPRYLIKTRGQQVTLSCSPISGHRSVSWYQQTPGQGLQFLFEYFSETQRNKGNFPGRFSGRQFSNSRSEMNVSTLELGDSALYLCASRLRTEQETQYFGPGTRLLVL.

A few counts support this clonotype. The rearrangement links TRBV20-1 to TRBJ2-7; TRBD2 matches at 11 bases. This CDR3 region has 14 residues. Trimming at V came to 1 base and at J to 9 bases, leaving 8 bases not matched to a gene. CDR1 and CDR2 (germline): DFQATT, SNEGSKA (reference sequence). CDR3 bases: TGCAGTGCTAGAGGGCTAGCGGGAGGCCCTAGGCAGTACTTC. This sequence encodes CSARGLAGGPRQYF.

A remark on this clonotype: Germline and junction disagree at one end, which may indicate a read error. The V and J genes are TRBV3-1 and TRBJ1-2, with 8 bases fitting TRBD1. Germline CDR1 LGHDT, CDR2 YNNKEL (reference sequence). This CDR3 comprises 13 residues. CDR3 residues: CACSHTGTGGYTF. The DNA for the CDR3 is TGTGCCTGCAGCCATACCGGGACAGGTGGCTACACCTTC.